This is a list of T cell receptor beta chains from one sample in a study of blood T cell repertoires in COVID-19. The assay was immunoSEQ multiplex PCR, and TCRdb's table has in-frame clones only and misses some. The repertoire includes 650,000 to 800,000 clones, over 80% of them detected once, and over 0.2% sits in the top ten. The sample consisted of peripheral blood. These receptor sequences come from a woman in her late teens or twenties with acute or convalescent COVID-19. The CDR3 runs from the conserved cysteine through the conserved F or W.

cdr3_aa,v_call,j_call
CASRIGQGSIQPQHF,TRBV5-8,TRBJ1-5
CASSPGTSGGNEQFF,TRBV5-1,TRBJ2-1
CASSFLPSSGGSYEQYF,TRBV5-1,TRBJ2-7
CASSQVRGRTSGNTIYF,TRBV3-1/TRBV3-2,TRBJ1-3
CASRDPPRGQPQHF,TRBV6-5,TRBJ1-5
CASSSTGGSDTQYF,TRBV19,TRBJ2-3
CASSTPGTASYEQYF,TRBV7-9,TRBJ2-7
CASSLGGQEPRVGF,TRBV5-1,TRBJ1-1
CASSPGTGGFLDNEQFF,TRBV5-1,TRBJ2-1
CASNLDRATEAFF,TRBV6-5,TRBJ1-1
CASSESKTSNEKLFF,TRBV5-1,TRBJ1-4
CASSYSDRVLGGNQPQHF,TRBV6-2/TRBV6-3,TRBJ1-5
CASRSTERDRANGNTIYF,TRBV28,TRBJ1-3
CASGFSDTEAFF,TRBV12-5,TRBJ1-1
CATSDRGDRAVDTQYF,TRBV24-1,TRBJ2-3
CASSITAGLQETQYF,TRBV19,TRBJ2-5
CAISESNREGGAFF,TRBV10-3,TRBJ1-1
CASSLDTGAGNEKLFF,TRBV5-1,TRBJ1-4
CASSFGLGNEQFF,TRBV7-3,TRBJ2-1
CASSFRYTEAFF,TRBV7-9,TRBJ1-1
CASSLSPPQGADTQYF,TRBV28,TRBJ2-3
CASSFGRRGFGVSYDYTF,TRBV11-2,TRBJ1-2
CASSLIRTGGSYGYTF,TRBV5-1,TRBJ1-2
CAWSLTGPGNTIYF,TRBV30,TRBJ1-3
CASSVGLSSYEQYF,TRBV5-1,TRBJ2-7
CATSEAGTAYGYTF,TRBV24-1,TRBJ1-2
CASSLADSTGELFF,TRBV14,TRBJ2-2
CASSLKGGGYTF,TRBV5-1,TRBJ1-2
CASSLAGLADMNTEAFF,TRBV5-8,TRBJ1-1
CASSQGPSYEQYF,TRBV4-1,TRBJ2-7
CASSYLAGWNTEAFF,TRBV6-2/TRBV6-3,TRBJ1-1
CASSPSSKAKNIQYF,TRBV21-1,TRBJ2-4
CSVAGTDRYYEQYF,TRBV29-1,TRBJ2-7
CASSETAHTSTEAFF,TRBV14,TRBJ1-1
CASSLRGQGNTGELFF,TRBV5-5,TRBJ2-2
CASSTSSYNSPLHF,TRBV4-2,TRBJ1-6
CASTGTQYF,TRBV4-3,TRBJ2-7
CASSLRGWGGAQETQYF,TRBV27,TRBJ2-5
CASSDRPQDSNQPQHF,TRBV6-1,TRBJ1-5
CASSLDPTGLSDEQFF,TRBV11-3,TRBJ2-1
CASSQVMDRAGYTF,TRBV4-3,TRBJ1-2
CASSRQGTGELFF,TRBV5-5,TRBJ2-2
CASSRTKNIQYF,TRBV13,TRBJ2-4
CASSPGGGAFF,TRBV27,TRBJ1-1
CASSQAPGGPREGYTF,TRBV4-1,TRBJ1-2
CASRKTGASTDTQYF,TRBV2,TRBJ2-3
CASSQEEQGGWGYTF,TRBV4-1,TRBJ1-2
CASSGWGLQETQYF,TRBV5-1,TRBJ2-5
CASSPRQGDQPQHF,TRBV18,TRBJ1-5
CASSLSTGGEFTDTQYF,TRBV7-9,TRBJ2-3
CASSVGPGHTNQPQHF,TRBV9,TRBJ1-5
CASSSGGNTEAFF,TRBV6-5,TRBJ1-1